This is a list of T cell receptor beta chains from one sample in a study of CD8 T cells in ankylosing spondylitis. A single record per CDR3 protein comes from TCRdb applying MiXCR to the 5' RACE reads. The repertoire consists of approximately 350,000 distinct CDR3 sequences, with roughly 20% occurring once and the leading ten covering roughly 13%. Sequencing input: blood, either unsorted or a sorted T cell fraction (not recorded which). The receptors stem from a male donor with ankylosing spondylitis or in good health (not recorded which). CDR3s include the opening cysteine and the closing phenylalanine or tryptophan. The order of the fields is clone size, D gene, V gene, CDR3 length, J gene, CDR3 DNA, CDR3 protein. A D gene is named only where the DNA matches it firmly. The size of a clone is reported for some rows only, either as once, few or many, or as a class for expanded clones.

-,-,TRBV4-2,15,TRBJ2-7,TGTGCCAGCAGCCAGGGGCAGGGTCACCCCTACGAGCAGTACTTC,CASSQGQGHPYEQYF
-,TRBD2,TRBV20-1,15,TRBJ2-1,TGCAGTGCTAGAGATCCCGCGGGAGCTTACAATGAGCAGTTCTTC,CSARDPAGAYNEQFF
-,-,TRBV27,14,TRBJ2-1,TGTGCCAGCAGTGGGGACTTGGGGGTTAATGAGCAGTTCTTC,CASSGDLGVNEQFF
few,-,TRBV2,16,TRBJ2-1,TGTGCCACCATAAATCGAGGGGGGGATCCCTACAATGAGCAGTTCTTC,CATINRGGDPYNEQFF
few,-,TRBV4-1,15,TRBJ2-7,TGCGCCAGCAGCCAAGGGGTGTCCAGCTCCTACGAGCAGTACTTC,CASSQGVSSSYEQYF
many,-,TRBV12-3/TRBV12-4,12,TRBJ2-3,TGTGCCAGCAGTCCAGTTGTGGATACGCAGTATTTT,CASSPVVDTQYF
-,TRBD2,TRBV20-1,15,TRBJ2-7,TGCAGTGCTCGAACTAGCGGGGGGACCTCCTACGAGCAGTACTTC,CSARTSGGTSYEQYF
-,-,TRBV12-3/TRBV12-4,12,TRBJ2-7,TGTGCCAGCACGTTTGGGGCCTACGAGCAGTACTTC,CASTFGAYEQYF
-,-,TRBV12-3/TRBV12-4,14,TRBJ2-7,TGTGCCAGCAGTGACCGGGACCACTCCTACGAGCAGTACTTC,CASSDRDHSYEQYF
few,-,TRBV10-3,13,TRBJ2-7,TGTGCCATCAGTGAAGGGGTCACATACGAGCAGTACTTC,CAISEGVTYEQYF
-,-,TRBV27,15,TRBJ1-2,TGTGCCAGCAGGTTGCATGAGGGGAGTAACTATGGCTACACCTTC,CASRLHEGSNYGYTF
few,TRBD1,TRBV12-3/TRBV12-4,11,TRBJ2-1,TGTGCCAGCGGACCCGGGACAGGGTTGTTCTTC,CASGPGTGLFF
few,-,TRBV7-6,14,TRBJ1-2,TGTGCCAGCAGCCTCACTATGTTAGGCTATGGCTACACCTTC,CASSLTMLGYGYTF
many,-,TRBV12-3/TRBV12-4,12,TRBJ2-7,TGTGCCAGCAGTTTTGGGGCTTACGAGCAGTACTTC,CASSFGAYEQYF
-,-,TRBV28,14,TRBJ2-3,TGTGCCAGCAGTTTACGGGGGGCGGTTGATACGCAGTATTTT,CASSLRGAVDTQYF
few,TRBD2,TRBV5-5,18,TRBJ2-5,TGTGCCAGCAGCTTGATCGTGGCGGGGGGATTTTCGGAAGAGACCCAGTACTTC,CASSLIVAGGFSEETQYF
many,TRBD1,TRBV12-3/TRBV12-4,15,TRBJ1-1,TGTGCCAGCAGTTTTTTACAGGGGGCTCGCACTGAAGCTTTCTTT,CASSFLQGARTEAFF
-,TRBD2,TRBV4-1,14,TRBJ2-2,TGCGCCAGCAGCCAACCGGGAGGGGACGGGGAGCTGTTTTTT,CASSQPGGDGELFF
-,-,TRBV20-1,13,TRBJ2-7,TGCAGTGCTAGAGAACTCGGGGCTTACGAGCAGTACTTC,CSARELGAYEQYF
few,-,TRBV3-1,14,TRBJ2-1,TGTGCCAGCAGCCAAGATTTGACAGTCAATGAGCAGTTCTTC,CASSQDLTVNEQFF
-,-,TRBV28,15,TRBJ2-7,TGTGCCAGCAGTTTAACGGCAGGATCTCCCTACGAGCAGTACTTC,CASSLTAGSPYEQYF
-,-,TRBV4-1,14,TRBJ1-1,TGCGCCAGCAGCCAAGTAGGGTTCGGCACTGAAGCTTTCTTT,CASSQVGFGTEAFF
-,-,TRBV12-3/TRBV12-4,16,TRBJ2-1,TGTGCCAGCAGTTTAAGTTTGGGACCTCCGGGGAATGAGCAGTTCTTC,CASSLSLGPPGNEQFF
-,-,TRBV7-9,14,TRBJ2-1,TGTGCCAGCAGCGTCCGGGACGGGTACAATGAGCAGTTCTTC,CASSVRDGYNEQFF
-,-,TRBV9,17,TRBJ2-1,TGTGCCAGCAGCGCCGCCCTTGCCGGGACTCTCTACAATGAGCAGTTCTTC,CASSAALAGTLYNEQFF
few,TRBD2,TRBV12-3/TRBV12-4,21,TRBJ2-6,TGTGCCAGCAGTTCCCCGGGAGGGAAACTAGCGGGTATCTCTGGGGCCAACGTCCTGACTTTC,CASSSPGGKLAGISGANVLTF
many,-,TRBV7-9,11,TRBJ2-2,TGTGCCAGCAGCAGCACCGGGGAGCTGTTTTTT,CASSSTGELFF
few,-,TRBV10-3,12,TRBJ2-7,TGTGCCATCAGTGACAGGGTAAACGAGCAGTACTTC,CAISDRVNEQYF
-,-,TRBV7-9,15,TRBJ2-7,TGTGCCAGCAGCTTAGGTGTCGGGGAATTTAGCGAGCAGTACTTC,CASSLGVGEFSEQYF
few,TRBD2,TRBV10-3,19,TRBJ2-7,TGTGCCATCAGGGATGAGGGGGTACTAGCGGGGGTGAGCTCCTACGAGCAGTACTTC,CAIRDEGVLAGVSSYEQYF
few,TRBD2,TRBV5-1,18,TRBJ2-2,TGCGCCAGCAGCTTGGTTTCCACGGGGGGACCGAACACCGGGGAGCTGTTTTTT,CASSLVSTGGPNTGELFF
-,-,TRBV12-3/TRBV12-4,13,TRBJ1-5,TGTGCCAGCAGTGAGGGAGGGAGTCAGCCCCAGCATTTT,CASSEGGSQPQHF
-,-,TRBV12-3/TRBV12-4,14,TRBJ2-3,TGTGCCGGCAGTTTAAGTGGGGGGACAGATACGCAGTATTTT,CAGSLSGGTDTQYF
few,TRBD2,TRBV20-1,14,TRBJ2-5,TGCAGTGCTCGACTAGCGGGGGGGTGGGAGACCCAGTACTTC,CSARLAGGWETQYF
-,-,TRBV10-3,12,TRBJ2-7,TGTGCCATCAGTGAGCCCGGGTACGAGCAGTACTTC,CAISEPGYEQYF
few,TRBD1,TRBV24-1,14,TRBJ1-2,TGTGCCACCAGTGATAATCAGGGGGCGCGAGGCTACACCTTC,CATSDNQGARGYTF
medium-sized,-,TRBV6-1,14,TRBJ2-3,TGTGCCAGCATGACAGGGGAGGGCTCAGATACGCAGTATTTT,CASMTGEGSDTQYF
many,-,TRBV7-2,10,TRBJ2-1,TGTGCCAGCAGATACAATGAGCAGTTCTTC,CASRYNEQFF
-,-,TRBV6-2/TRBV6-3,15,TRBJ2-2,TGTGCCAGCAGTTACAGGGCAGGGCCGGTGCGGGAGCTGTTTTTT,CASSYRAGPVRELFF
-,-,TRBV30,13,TRBJ1-1,TGTGCCTGGAGTGCAGGGATGAACACTGAAGCTTTCTTT,CAWSAGMNTEAFF
few,TRBD1,TRBV13,14,TRBJ1-1,TGTGCCAGCACCTCCCGGGACAGGGTCCCTGAAGCTTTCTTT,CASTSRDRVPEAFF
-,-,TRBV25-1,15,TRBJ2-1,TGTGCCAGCAGTGAACCGCAGGGGACCTACAATGAGCAGTTCTTC,CASSEPQGTYNEQFF
few,-,TRBV3-1,16,TRBJ2-5,TGTGCCAGCAGCCCAGCAAGCAGCAGGGCGGTAGAGACCCAGTACTTC,CASSPASSRAVETQYF
few,-,TRBV24-1,12,TRBJ2-1,TGTGCCACCAGTGATTTCGTCGATGAGCAGTTCTTC,CATSDFVDEQFF
-,-,TRBV4-1,16,TRBJ2-7,TGCGCCAGCAGCTTAGGAGGGGGGGCTAGCTCCTACGAGCAGTACTTC,CASSLGGGASSYEQYF
-,-,TRBV5-1,16,TRBJ2-2,TGCGCCAGCAGCACCTCCGGGACCGCGAACACCGGGGAGCTGTTTTTT,CASSTSGTANTGELFF
few,-,TRBV29-1,17,TRBJ2-1,TGCAGCGTTGAAGATAATGGGCTAGCGCTAGTTGGCAATGAGCAGTTCTTC,CSVEDNGLALVGNEQFF
-,TRBD1,TRBV5-1,15,TRBJ1-5,TGCGCCAGCAGCGACGGACAGGGGGCCAATCAGCCCCAGCATTTT,CASSDGQGANQPQHF
-,-,TRBV10-3,12,TRBJ2-6,TGTGCCACCTCCTTTGGGGCCAACGTCCTGACTTTC,CATSFGANVLTF
-,TRBD2,TRBV3-1,15,TRBJ2-3,TGTGCCAGCAGTCCCCGGACTAGGGCTCCAGATACGCAGTATTTT,CASSPRTRAPDTQYF
few,-,TRBV7-2,14,TRBJ2-3,TGTGCCAGCAGCTTAGATCCCAGGGGAGATACGCAGTATTTT,CASSLDPRGDTQYF
many,-,TRBV4-2,13,TRBJ2-2,TGTGCCAGCAGGGGGGCTAACACCGGGGAGCTGTTTTTT,CASRGANTGELFF
few,-,TRBV9,15,TRBJ1-6,TGTGCCAGCAGCGTAGGGGCTGGCTATAATTCACCCCTCCACTTT,CASSVGAGYNSPLHF
-,-,TRBV5-1,15,TRBJ2-1,TGCGCCAGCAGAGCCCCGCGGGTGTCCAACAATGAGCAGTTCTTC,CASRAPRVSNNEQFF
-,TRBD1,TRBV12-3/TRBV12-4,15,TRBJ1-6,TGTGCCAGCGCCTCCGGGACAGGGGGTGGTTCACCCCTCCACTTT,CASASGTGGGSPLHF
few,-,TRBV27,14,TRBJ2-7,TGTGCCAGCAGTTCCACCGGGACAATCTACGAGCAGTACTTC,CASSSTGTIYEQYF
few,-,TRBV11-2,15,TRBJ2-3,TGTGCCAGCAGCCTAGCAGTGAGGGGCACAGATACGCAGTATTTT,CASSLAVRGTDTQYF
few,TRBD1,TRBV20-1,16,TRBJ1-2,TGCAGTGCACACACAGGGGGCCCCGGGACTAACTATGGCTACACCTTC,CSAHTGGPGTNYGYTF
-,-,TRBV3-1,14,TRBJ2-5,TGTGCCAGCAGCCAAGTGTTTCCCGTGGAGACCCAGTACTTC,CASSQVFPVETQYF